These 21 T cell receptor beta chains were sequenced from one sample in a study of T cell changes during pregnancy in multiple sclerosis. The protocol was immunoSEQ multiplex PCR, while the TCRdb copy is restricted to in-frame clones and leaves out a portion. This table holds about 38,000 clones, 80% to 95% found once. The sample consisted of CD8+ T cells from peripheral blood mononuclear cells, taken after pregnancy. The receptors here all came from a female donor with multiple sclerosis, enrolled in a pregnancy study.

The chain couples TRBV18 to TRBJ2-7; D is ambiguous. V was trimmed by 2 bases and J by 7 bases, leaving 12 bases between them. Germline assignment: CDR1 KGHSH and CDR2 LQKENI. CDR3 length: 13 amino acids. Here the CDR3 DNA reads TGTGCCAGCTCACCAACGAGCGTCGGGGAGCAGTACTTC. Its translation is CASSPTSVGEQYF.

The V call is TRBV4-2, the J call TRBJ2-7, with 11 nucleotides matching TRBD2. Germline V gene lookup returns CDR1 LGHNA and CDR2 YNFKEQ. Germline trimming cut 1 base from V and 6 bases from J; bases unmatched to any gene: 5. CDR3 length: 15 residues. The CDR3 is CASSQVAGGPGEQYF. The CDR3 DNA reads TGTGCCAGCAGCCAAGTAGCGGGAGGGCCGGGCGAGCAGTACTTC.

J is TRBJ2-7 and V is TRBV19, with TRBD1 matching over 10 bases. The CDR3 loop spans 14 amino acids. Looked up from germline, CDR1 is LNHDA and CDR2 is SQIVND (reference sequence). V lost 11 bases to trimming and J lost 2 bases; unmatched junction nucleotides: 9. CDR3 region: CASNLGQGAYEQYF. As DNA, the CDR3 is TGTGCCTCTAACCTCGGACAGGGGGCCTACGAGCAGTACTTC.

J is TRBJ2-7 and V is TRBV25-1; D gene ambiguous. Per germline, CDR1 MGHDK and CDR2 SYGVNS. With 4 bases removed from V and 2 bases from J, the gap between germline ends came to 3 bases. There are 11 residues in the CDR3. The CDR3 spells CASSGAYEQYF. The CDR3 DNA sequence: TGTGCCAGCAGTGGAGCCTACGAGCAGTACTTC.

This rearrangement joins TRBV5-1 to TRBJ2-7, with D perhaps TRBD1 (6 bases). V was trimmed by 2 bases and J by 0 bases, leaving 15 bases between them. The CDR3 covers 16 residues. CDR1 is SGHRS and CDR2 is YFSETQ in the germline V gene. This CDR3 reads CASSLPRDTGSYEQYF. CDR3 nucleotides: TGCGCCAGCAGCTTACCCAGGGACACCGGCTCCTACGAGCAGTACTTC.

V is TRBV7-6 and J is TRBJ1-6; 9 bases agree with TRBD1. V was pared by 4 bases and J by 11 bases, with 3 bases of the junction left unmatched. The CDR3 is 13 amino acids. Germline assignment: CDR1 SGHVS and CDR2 FNYEAQ. In DNA form, the CDR3 reads TGTGCCAGCAGCTCCGGGACAGGGACACCCCTCCACTTT. Its protein product is CASSSGTGTPLHF.

This chain connects TRBV2 to TRBJ2-3, with TRBD1 matching 7 bases. Trimming took 4 bases from V and 4 from J; bases not matched to a gene: 5. The CDR3 runs to 14 residues. The germline V gene encodes CDR1 SNHLY and CDR2 FYNNEI. As DNA, the CDR3 is TGTGCCAGCAGTGTAAGACAGGGAGCAGATACGCAGTATTTT. Translated, it gives CASSVRQGADTQYF.

The genes are TRBV27 and TRBJ1-4; D is unresolved. The CDR3 runs 15 residues. Germline V gives CDR1 MNHEY, CDR2 SMNVEV (reference sequence). V was pared by 4 bases and J by 13 bases, with 22 bases between. CDR3 sequence reads: CASSSAGRAYEGLFF. The CDR3 DNA reads as TGTGCCAGCAGTTCCGCCGGGAGGGCCTATGAGGGACTGTTTTTT.

The chain combines TRBV6-6 with TRBJ1-5, with D possibly matching TRBD1 (5 bases). CDR1 and CDR2 from the germline V gene are MNHNY and SVGAGI (reference sequence). Trimming shortened V by 6 bases and J by 4 bases, and 10 bases separated the two germline ends. This CDR3 has 13 residues. The chain's CDR3 is CASRSTGNQPQHF. CDR3 DNA: TGTGCCAGCAGATCTACAGGAAATCAGCCCCAGCATTTT.

This clone came up once. The J gene is TRBJ1-1, the V gene TRBV9, with 8 bases lining up with TRBD1. The germline V gene encodes CDR1 SGDLS and CDR2 YYNGEE. Trimming removed 2 bases from V and 4 bases from J; junction bases left unmatched: 1. This CDR3 comprises 13 residues. The CDR3 nucleotides are TGTGCCAGCAGCGTGGACAGGGCCACTGAAGCTTTCTTT. Amino acids: CASSVDRATEAFF.

The J gene is TRBJ1-2, the V gene TRBV7-9; no firm D call. Trimming pared 4 bases from V and 0 bases from J, leaving 6 bases between. Per the germline V gene, CDR1 is SEHNR and CDR2 is FQNEAQ (reference sequence). The CDR3 has 13 amino acids. This chain's CDR3 is CASSSFPNYGYTF. DNA of the CDR3: TGTGCCAGCAGCTCGTTTCCTAACTATGGCTACACCTTC.

The V call is TRBV7-9, the J call TRBJ2-1, with D uncertain. Germline assignment: CDR1 SEHNR and CDR2 FQNEAQ (reference sequence). The V gene lost 6 bases and the J gene lost 8 bases, with 11 bases spanning the gap. This CDR3 spans 12 amino acids. For the CDR3, the DNA is TGTGCCAGCAGTCCCCACCGGGATGAGCAGTTCTTC. Amino acid sequence: CASSPHRDEQFF.

The V call is TRBV4-1, the J call TRBJ1-3; 8 bases line up with TRBD1. Germline CDR1 and CDR2: MGHRA and YSYEKL. The CDR3 totals 14 residues. Losses at the gene ends were 6 bases for V and 3 bases for J; bases not matched to a gene: 4. CDR3 residues: CASRPDRGGNTIYF. DNA of the CDR3: TGCGCCAGCAGACCCGACAGGGGTGGAAACACCATATATTTT.

V and J are TRBV19 and TRBJ2-1; 8 bases agree with TRBD2. V lost 5 bases to trimming and J lost 8 bases; unmatched junction nucleotides: 11. In germline, CDR1 is LNHDA, CDR2 SQIVND (reference sequence). This CDR3 spans 15 amino acids. The DNA of the CDR3 is TGTGCCAGTAGTTTCGGGGGGACTAGTTTCTATGAGCAGTTCTTC. Its translation is CASSFGGTSFYEQFF.

This sequence joins TRBV9 and TRBJ2-1; TRBD2 matches 8 bases. This CDR3 comprises 18 residues. Germline-derived CDR1 and CDR2 are SGDLS and YYNGEE. Trimming at V came to 4 bases and at J to 5 bases, leaving 17 bases not matched to a gene. The CDR3 spells CASSPLALFSGTDNEQFF. The CDR3 DNA sequence: TGTGCCAGCAGCCCCTTAGCCCTCTTTAGCGGGACGGACAATGAGCAGTTCTTC.

The chain links TRBV28 to TRBJ2-1, with D possibly being TRBD2 (5 bases). This CDR3 spans 16 amino acids. Trimming left V 3 bases short and J 0 bases short, with 12 bases between. The germline V gene has CDR1 MDHEN and CDR2 SYDVKM. Written as DNA, the CDR3 is TGTGCCAGCAGTTTCTGGGCTAGCCGCTCCTACAATGAGCAGTTCTTC. Protein: CASSFWASRSYNEQFF.

The chain uses TRBV9 and TRBJ2-7; TRBD1 matches 10 bases. Germline lookup yields CDR1 SGDLS and CDR2 YYNGEE. The CDR3 sequence is 14 residues long. V trimming: 4 bases; J trimming: 4 bases; junction bases outside the gene matches: 5. In DNA, the CDR3 is TGTGCCAGCAGCTCCGGGGACAGGGGTTACGAGCAGTACTTC. The encoded protein is CASSSGDRGYEQYF.

The V call is TRBV6-6, the J call TRBJ1-5; D is unclear. Trimming cost V 10 bases and J 2 bases, with 12 bases left between them. Germline CDR1 reads MNHNY; CDR2 reads SVGAGI (reference sequence). The CDR3 spans 13 residues. CDR3: CATTLGGNQPQHF. CDR3 nucleotide sequence: TGTGCCACCACCCTCGGGGGCAATCAGCCCCAGCATTTT.

This clone was seen a single time. V gene TRBV27 combines with J gene TRBJ2-3; D ambiguous. Germline values: CDR1 MNHEY, CDR2 SMNVEV (reference sequence). V lost 2 bases and J 10 bases, leaving 19 bases between the germline ends. The CDR3 consists of 15 residues. In nucleotides, the CDR3 is TGTGCCAGCAGTTTAAATGGCCGACCCGGAGCGTCGCAGTATTTT. Translating it yields CASSLNGRPGASQYF.

The gene calls are TRBV10-3 and TRBJ1-1; 7 bases align to TRBD1. The CDR3 covers 13 residues. Germline CDR1 reads ENHRY; CDR2 reads SYGVKD. V dropped 7 bases and J dropped 1; count of bases not matched to a gene: 3. The CDR3 bases are TGTGCCATCACTCGACAGGGGAACACTGAAGCTTTCTTT. It codes for CAITRQGNTEAFF.

This chain connects TRBV7-2 to TRBJ2-3; 9 nucleotides match TRBD2. From germline, CDR1 is SGHTA and CDR2 FQGNSA. V trimming: 1 base; J trimming: 1 base; junction bases outside the gene matches: 0. The CDR3 loop spans 15 amino acids. CDR3 in DNA: TGTGCCAGCAGCTTAGTAGCGGGGGGCACAGATACGCAGTATTTT. Protein product: CASSLVAGGTDTQYF. The full variable domain, rest sourced from reference TRBV7-2 and TRBJ2-3, is GAGVSQSPSNKVTEKGKDVELRCDPISGHTALYWYRQSLGQGLEFLIYFQGNSAPDKSGLPSDRFSAERTGGSVSTLTIQRTQQEDSAVYLCASSLVAGGTDTQYFGPGTRLTVL.